This is a list of T cell receptor beta chains from one sample in a study of human T cells and chemical hapten exposure. One entry per CDR3 protein, called by TCRdb with MiXCR from the RACE reads. The sample has some 350,000 distinct CDR3 sequences, about 6% seen once. This material consisted of whole blood, taken in connection with sensitization to the hapten diphenylcyclopropenone (DPC). Receptor source: a woman aged 18-30 years with alopecia areata. Some clones in this sample may be carry-over from other donors' samples. Each CDR3 is given with its conserved first and last residue. Fields, in order: clone size, J gene, D gene, V gene, CDR3 DNA, CDR3 protein. A D gene is named only where the DNA matches it firmly. Clone size is stated in some rows and not others, as once, few, many or a class when expanded.

NA | TRBJ2-7 | TRBD1 | TRBV4-2 | TGTGCCAGCAGCCAAGGTGCCGAGGACAGGACCTACGAGCAGTACTTC | CASSQGAEDRTYEQYF
NA | TRBJ1-5 | TRBD1 | TRBV24-1 | TGTGCCACCAGTGATGCCGGGACAGGGGACAATCAGCCCCAGCATTTT | CATSDAGTGDNQPQHF
few | TRBJ1-5 | NA | TRBV12-3/TRBV12-4 | TGTGCCAGCAGTTTAAAAGGGGACAATCAGCCCCAGCATTTT | CASSLKGDNQPQHF
many | TRBJ1-2 | NA | TRBV6-6 | TGTGCCAGCAGTTTTAATTTTGGGGAAGAGCACTATGGCTACACCTTC | CASSFNFGEEHYGYTF
few | TRBJ1-4 | TRBD1 | TRBV11-2 | TGTGCCAGCAGGCGATCCCAGGGGGCTTTCGAAAAACTGTTTTTT | CASRRSQGAFEKLFF
many | TRBJ1-2 | NA | TRBV12-3/TRBV12-4 | TGTGCCAGCAGTTTGTCGGACGGCTTCTATGGCTACACCTTC | CASSLSDGFYGYTF
NA | TRBJ2-7 | NA | TRBV19 | TGTGCCAGTAGTATAGGCGGGGGCGTCACCTACGAGCAGTACTTC | CASSIGGGVTYEQYF
NA | TRBJ2-3 | NA | TRBV25-1 | TGTGCCAGCAGTGATACACCCCTGGGGGATACGCAGTATTTT | CASSDTPLGDTQYF
NA | TRBJ2-3 | TRBD2 | TRBV3-1 | TGTGCCAGCAGCCAAGCGGCGACTAGCGAAACGCAGTATTTT | CASSQAATSETQYF
many | TRBJ1-2 | NA | TRBV6-5 | TGTGCCAGCAGTTACGGGGGAAACTATGGCTACACCTTC | CASSYGGNYGYTF
many | TRBJ1-2 | NA | TRBV12-3/TRBV12-4 | TGTGCCAGCAGTTTAGCGTCCTTCACAAACTATGGCTACACCTTC | CASSLASFTNYGYTF
many | TRBJ1-2 | TRBD1 | TRBV12-3/TRBV12-4 | TGTGCCAGCAGACGCACCGGGACAGCGTCGTATGGCTACACCTTC | CASRRTGTASYGYTF
NA | TRBJ2-7 | TRBD2 | TRBV20-1 | TGCAGTGCTAGAGCTAGCGGCCTACCCTACGAGCAGTACTTC | CSARASGLPYEQYF
few | TRBJ1-3 | NA | TRBV6-6 | TGTGCCAGTCGCGGGGGGACATTCGGGCGAGACACCATATATTTT | CASRGGTFGRDTIYF
few | TRBJ2-3 | NA | TRBV28 | TGTGCCAGCAGTTCAAGGGAGGGCACAGATACGCAGTATTTT | CASSSREGTDTQYF
few | TRBJ2-3 | NA | TRBV29-1 | TGCAGTTACTCTCTCGGGGCCGTCACAGATACGCAGTATTTT | CSYSLGAVTDTQYF
few | TRBJ2-5 | NA | TRBV20-1 | TGCAGTGCTAGAGCCGCGGGGTACAACCAAGAGACCCAGTACTTC | CSARAAGYNQETQYF
few | TRBJ2-7 | NA | TRBV6-5 | TGTGCCAGCAGTTACCTTAAGGGCGGCCCCTCCGAGCAGTACTTC | CASSYLKGGPSEQYF
NA | TRBJ1-2 | NA | TRBV10-3 | TGTGCCATCAGTTTTGACAGCGGCTACACCTTC | CAISFDSGYTF
NA | TRBJ2-3 | TRBD2 | TRBV4-2 | TGTGCCAGCAGCCAAGGACTACTAGCGGGCACAGATACGCAGTATTTT | CASSQGLLAGTDTQYF
many | TRBJ1-1 | NA | TRBV28 | TGTGCCAGCATACCCTCCCTAGGGACCATGAACACTGAAGCTTTCTTT | CASIPSLGTMNTEAFF
NA | TRBJ2-3 | NA | TRBV4-1 | TGCGCCAGCAGCCAGGACTATTGGGACTGGCTCTATTTT | CASSQDYWDWLYF
many | TRBJ1-1 | NA | TRBV12-3/TRBV12-4 | TGTGCCAGCAGTTTAGAAGGACAAGGCACTGAAGCTTTCTTT | CASSLEGQGTEAFF
many | TRBJ1-5 | TRBD1 | TRBV12-3/TRBV12-4 | TGTGCCAGCAGTTCCACAGGGGGCAAAGATCAGCCCCAGCATTTT | CASSSTGGKDQPQHF
few | TRBJ2-7 | NA | TRBV20-1 | TGCAGCGTTAGGCAGGCCTCCTACGAGCAGTACTTC | CSVRQASYEQYF
few | TRBJ2-6 | NA | TRBV9 | TGTGCCAGCAGCGTAGGAGAGGGGGCTGGGGCCAACGTCCTGACTTTC | CASSVGEGAGANVLTF
few | TRBJ1-1 | NA | TRBV12-3/TRBV12-4 | TGTGCCAGCACCGGGACCTCCGAAGCTTTCTTT | CASTGTSEAFF
NA | TRBJ1-2 | TRBD1 | TRBV2 | TGTGCCAGCAGTGTGGGAGGGGGCGGCTATGGCTACACCTTC | CASSVGGGGYGYTF
many | TRBJ1-1 | NA | TRBV6-2/TRBV6-3 | TGTGCCAGCGAGTTGGGAAGGGGTAACGAAGCTTTCTTT | CASELGRGNEAFF
many | TRBJ1-2 | NA | TRBV29-1 | TGCAGCGTTGAGCCCCGGGGACCTAACTATGGCTACACCTTC | CSVEPRGPNYGYTF
few | TRBJ2-3 | TRBD1 | TRBV7-2 | TGTGCCAGCAGCTTAATGGCAGGGGGCGCAGATACGCAGTATTTT | CASSLMAGGADTQYF
NA | TRBJ2-7 | TRBD1 | TRBV7-2 | TGTGCCAGCAGCGCAGCAACAGGGGCGGGCGAGCAGTACTTC | CASSAATGAGEQYF
many | TRBJ1-6 | NA | TRBV28 | TGTGCCAGCAGTTTAGGAGAGAGCACCCTCCACTTT | CASSLGESTLHF
NA | TRBJ2-2 | NA | TRBV9 | TGTGCCAGCAGCGTCGGGGTTAGCACCGGGGAGCTGTTTTTT | CASSVGVSTGELFF
many | TRBJ1-4 | TRBD1 | TRBV18 | TGTGCCAGCTCAATCCAGGGGGCGACTAATGAAAAACTGTTTTTT | CASSIQGATNEKLFF
few | TRBJ1-1 | NA | TRBV12-5 | TGTGCTAGTGGTTTGGCCGCGGGAATCTCTGAAGCTTTCTTT | CASGLAAGISEAFF
few | TRBJ2-3 | TRBD2 | TRBV28 | TGTGCCAGCAGTACGGGGGGGCCTACAGATACGCAGTATTTT | CASSTGGPTDTQYF
few | TRBJ1-1 | NA | TRBV7-2 | TGTGCCAGCAGCTCCTGGAAAGGGAACACTGAAGCTTTCTTT | CASSSWKGNTEAFF
NA | TRBJ2-2 | NA | TRBV12-3/TRBV12-4 | TGTGCCAGCAGTTTAACAGCGGTCGGGACCGGGGAGCTGTTTTTT | CASSLTAVGTGELFF
many | TRBJ1-2 | TRBD1 | TRBV18 | TGTGCCAGCTCACCGGACAGGGTTTTTTATGGCTACACCTTC | CASSPDRVFYGYTF
few | TRBJ2-6 | NA | TRBV9 | TGTGCCAGCAGCCCCCGGGACCCCCCTTGGTCTGGGGCCAACGTCCTGACTTTC | CASSPRDPPWSGANVLTF
many | TRBJ1-4 | NA | TRBV2 | TGTGCCAGCAGTTATCATCAGGGAAGGATGTTTTTT | CASSYHQGRMFF
many | TRBJ1-1 | NA | TRBV4-3 | TGCGCCAGCAGCCAAATCGGACACGGGGGAGGTACTGAAGCTTTCTTT | CASSQIGHGGGTEAFF
few | TRBJ1-1 | NA | TRBV7-3 | TGTGCCAGCAGCTTAAAAGGAGTAGCTGAAGCTTTCTTT | CASSLKGVAEAFF
few | TRBJ1-1 | TRBD1 | TRBV7-9 | TGTGCCAGCAGCTCCTTTGACAGGGGGGTCACTGAAGCTTTCTTT | CASSSFDRGVTEAFF